This is a list of T cell receptor beta chains from one sample in a study of CD8+ T cells in alopecia areata. TCRdb's table, derived via immunoSEQ multiplex PCR, lists solely in-frame clones and lacks some. Here the sample spans 150,000 to 200,000 clones, roughly 53% being singletons. Source: CD8+ T cells sorted from blood, taken at week 24, from a patient treated with tofacitinib. The receptors derive from a human donor with alopecia areata. The CDR3 runs from the conserved cysteine through the conserved F or W. The D gene is left open where the match is weak. Clone size is shown for a subset of rows, as once, few, many or a class of expanded clone.

>TRBJ1-1|NA|NA|TRBV9
TGTGCCAGCAGCGTAGCACTGACGAACACTGAAGCTTTCTTT
CASSVALTNTEAFF
>TRBJ2-4|NA|few|TRBV4-3
TGCGCCAGCAGCCACTCACCTCAGCAGCTAGCCAAAAACATTCAGTACTTC
CASSHSPQQLAKNIQYF
>TRBJ2-5|NA|NA|TRBV13
TGTGCCAGCAGCTTAAGAAATCCACAAGAGACCCAGTACTTC
CASSLRNPQETQYF
>TRBJ2-7|TRBD1|few|TRBV7-2
TGTGCCAGCAGCTTGTCTTATTCGGACAGGGGGCCCGAGCAGTACTTC
CASSLSYSDRGPEQYF
>TRBJ2-3|NA|NA|TRBV9
TGTGCCAGCAGCCCAGATGACAGAGGCACAGATACGCAGTATTTT
CASSPDDRGTDTQYF
>TRBJ1-5|NA|NA|TRBV5-1
TGCGCCAGCAGCAGCTCAGGGGAAGGCAATCAGCCCCAGCATTTT
CASSSSGEGNQPQHF
>TRBJ2-4|NA|NA|TRBV6-6
TGTGCCAGCAGTCCCCAGCCCAGCCGCGGCATTCAGTACTTC
CASSPQPSRGIQYF
>TRBJ2-2|NA|NA|TRBV6-5
TGTGCCAGCAGTTACTCGACTGGGGAGCTGTTTTTT
CASSYSTGELFF
>TRBJ2-3|TRBD2|NA|TRBV29-1
TGCAGCGTTGCAACTAGCGGGGGTGATACGCAGTATTTT
CSVATSGGDTQYF
>TRBJ1-4|NA|NA|TRBV4-1
TGCGCCAGCAGCCAAGCACAGTCGGATGAAAAACTGTTTTTT
CASSQAQSDEKLFF
>TRBJ2-7|NA|NA|TRBV19
TGTGCCAGTAGTATTGGAAGGGCGCATCATCCTAGCGAGCAGTACTTC
CASSIGRAHHPSEQYF
>TRBJ1-1|NA|NA|TRBV2
TGTGCCAGCATTGCTAACACTGAAGCTTTCTTT
CASIANTEAFF
>TRBJ1-1|NA|NA|TRBV30
TGTGCCTGGAGCGGACGGGGGAACACTGAAGCTTTCTTT
CAWSGRGNTEAFF
>TRBJ2-1|NA|few|TRBV27
TGTGCCAGCAGTCCCAGCTTACAGGGGGGTGGGAGGGATGAGCAGTTCTTC
CASSPSLQGGGRDEQFF
>TRBJ2-2|NA|NA|TRBV7-9
TGTGCCAGCAGCTTAAATGGGGGGCCCGGCACCGGGGAGCTGTTTTTT
CASSLNGGPGTGELFF
>TRBJ2-7|NA|NA|TRBV2
TGTGCCAGCAGTACAGGGTATGTCGACGAGCAGTACTTC
CASSTGYVDEQYF
>TRBJ1-2|NA|NA|TRBV12-5
TGTGCTAGTGGCCCCGGCAGGGCCTATGGCTACACCTTC
CASGPGRAYGYTF
>TRBJ2-1|TRBD2|few|TRBV5-1
TGCGCCAGCAGCTCAGCGGGGGGTACCCAGAATGAGCAGTTCTTC
CASSSAGGTQNEQFF
>TRBJ2-7|NA|few|TRBV30
TGTGCCTGGAGTGTACGGGGGCGGGCGGAGCAGTACTTC
CAWSVRGRAEQYF
>TRBJ2-3|NA|NA|TRBV4-3
TGCGCCAGCAGCCAAGACGTAACGGTGGGAGATACGCAGTATTTT
CASSQDVTVGDTQYF
>TRBJ2-1|TRBD2|NA|TRBV27
TGTGCCAGCAGCCCCAGCTTACCGGGGGGTGGGAGGGATGAGCAGTTCTTC
CASSPSLPGGGRDEQFF
>TRBJ2-7|TRBD1|few|TRBV7-2
TGTGCCAGCAGCTTTGGGACAGGGGTCTACGAGCAGTACTTC
CASSFGTGVYEQYF
>TRBJ2-1|TRBD2|NA|TRBV9
TGTGCCAGCAGCCCTCCTAGCGGGGGCTCCTACAATGAGCAGTTCTTC
CASSPPSGGSYNEQFF
>TRBJ2-7|TRBD1|once|TRBV7-6
TGTGCCAGCAGCTCCCGGACAGGTTCCGAGCAGTACTTC
CASSSRTGSEQYF
>TRBJ2-7|NA|NA|TRBV7-9
TGTGCCAGCAGCTCCTCGGGCTCCTACGAGCAGTACTTC
CASSSSGSYEQYF
>TRBJ2-2|NA|NA|TRBV9
TGTGCCAGCAGCGACCCAGGGGCTCCGAACACCGGGGAGCTGTTTTTT
CASSDPGAPNTGELFF
>TRBJ1-1|NA|NA|TRBV5-6
TGTGCCAGCAGCTTGGAAGGTCGGGGTTTGACTGAAGCTTTCTTT
CASSLEGRGLTEAFF
>TRBJ1-1|TRBD1|few|TRBV7-9
TGTGCCAGCAGCTCCGGGACAGAGAACACTGAAGCTTTCTTT
CASSSGTENTEAFF
>TRBJ1-5|NA|few|TRBV7-9
TGTGCCAGCAGCTCCGACAGTAACAATCAGCCCCAGCATTTT
CASSSDSNNQPQHF
>TRBJ2-7|TRBD1|NA|TRBV5-1
TGCGCCAGCAGCTTGGGACAGGGCGGCGAGCAGTACTTC
CASSLGQGGEQYF
>TRBJ2-7|NA|few|TRBV27
TGTGCCAGCAGTTTCCAGGGCAGCTCCTACGAGCAGTACTTC
CASSFQGSSYEQYF